What follows are 22 T cell receptor beta chains derived from one specimen sequenced in a study of blood T cell repertoires in COVID-19. Here immunoSEQ multiplex PCR was the method, and the copy in TCRdb shows in-frame clones only, minus some. The data contain some 160,000 clones, about 77% of them seen just once; the ten biggest clones take up 4.2%. Sequenced sample: peripheral blood. The receptors shown here come from a man between 60 and 75 years old with acute or convalescent COVID-19.

The chain employs TRBV28 and TRBJ2-2, with D hard to call. V was trimmed by 4 bases and J by 2 bases, leaving 5 bases between them. Germline V lookup: CDR1 MDHEN, CDR2 SYDVKM. The CDR3 spans 13 residues. CDR3 loop: CASSSLNTGELFF. CDR3 bases: TGTGCCAGCAGTTCGCTAAACACCGGGGAGCTGTTTTTT.

The chain joins TRBV28 to TRBJ2-1; 8 nucleotides align to TRBD2. Germline V gives CDR1 MDHEN, CDR2 SYDVKM. The CDR3 has 17 residues. V lost 7 bases, J lost 4 bases, and 15 bases stayed unmatched. CDR3: CASTPIGGGRAYNEQFF. The CDR3, as DNA: TGTGCCAGCACCCCCATCGGGGGGGGGAGGGCTTACAATGAGCAGTTCTTC.

In this sample, this clone turned up a few times. This chain uses TRBV12-3 or TRBV12-4 with TRBJ1-5; D not resolved. The CDR3 is 12 residues long. V dropped 7 bases and J dropped 4 bases, with 8 bases sitting between them. The CDR3 DNA is TGTGCCAGCACCCTCAGTAATCAGCCCCAGCATTTT. Translated: CASTLSNQPQHF.

This clone was recorded only once. At the DNA level, this CDR3 is encoded by other sequences in the same sample as well. The rearrangement uses TRBV5-4 and TRBJ2-1, with D possibly TRBD1 on 5 matching bases. Trimming left V 2 bases short and J 2 bases short, with 11 bases between. This CDR3 contains 15 residues. The germline CDR1 and CDR2 sequences are SGHNT and YYREEE (reference sequence). CDR3 in DNA: TGTGCCAGCAGCTTAGGTGGGGCGGCCTACAATGAGCAGTTCTTC. Translating gives CASSLGGAAYNEQFF.

J is TRBJ2-7 and V is TRBV19, with 8 bases lining up with TRBD2. The ends lost 4 bases at V and 1 base at J; junction bases unmatched: 9. Germline assignment: CDR1 LNHDA and CDR2 SQIVND (reference sequence). There are 16 residues in the CDR3. The CDR3 bases are TGTGCCAGTAGTACTTCCGGTAGCGGGATATCCTACGAGCAGTACTTC. Its protein product is CASSTSGSGISYEQYF.

V gene TRBV18 combines with J gene TRBJ1-1, with D possibly matching TRBD1 (6 bases). Trimming removed 3 bases at V and 4 bases at J, with 12 bases between. CDR3 length: 14 residues. CDR1 and CDR2 (germline): KGHSH, LQKENI. The CDR3 reads CASSPLQGSTEAFF. The CDR3 DNA sequence: TGTGCCAGCTCACCCCTACAGGGAAGCACTGAAGCTTTCTTT.

The chain carries TRBV5-1 and TRBJ2-1, with 7 nucleotides matching TRBD2. Germline lookup yields CDR1 SGHRS and CDR2 YFSETQ. J lost 4 bases, V lost 5 bases, and 12 bases had no gene match. The CDR3 has 16 residues. This CDR3 is CASSPGEASGYNEQFF. CDR3 in DNA: TGCGCCAGCAGTCCCGGGGAGGCTAGCGGTTACAATGAGCAGTTCTTC.

The chain carries TRBV13 and TRBJ1-4, with D maybe TRBD1 (6 bases). The CDR3 has 14 residues. CDR1 and CDR2 from the germline V gene are PRHDT and FYEKMQ (reference sequence). Between the trimmed V and J ends, which lost 5 bases and 3 bases, there was a span of 10 bases. As DNA, the CDR3 is TGTGCCAGCAGCCTTAACAGGGCTAATGAAAAACTGTTTTTT. Translation: CASSLNRANEKLFF.

The chain uses TRBV24-1 and TRBJ2-2; D is possibly TRBD1 (6 bases). This CDR3 is built from 16 residues. Per the germline V gene, CDR1 is KGHDR and CDR2 is SFDVKD. V lost 3 bases, J lost 0 bases, and 10 bases lay in between. The CDR3 region has the DNA TGTGCCACCAGTGATGCCGGGACATCGAACACCGGGGAGCTGTTTTTT. Translated, it gives CATSDAGTSNTGELFF.

The chain joins TRBV19 to TRBJ1-5, with no clear D. V was pared by 4 bases and J by 0 bases, with 10 bases between. The CDR3 loop spans 15 amino acids. Germline V CDR1 and CDR2: LNHDA, SQIVND (reference sequence). The CDR3 sequence: CASSSFANSNQPQHF. DNA for the CDR3: TGTGCCAGTAGTAGCTTTGCGAATAGCAATCAGCCCCAGCATTTT.

This clone was detected only a few times. The chain carries TRBV7-9 and TRBJ2-7, with D hard to call. CDR3 length: 14 amino acids. Germline CDR1 is SEHNR and CDR2 is FQNEAQ (reference sequence). Trimming removed 5 bases from V and 5 bases from J, with 16 bases in between. This CDR3 reads CASSPPRNSDEQYF. CDR3 DNA sequence: TGTGCCAGCAGCCCCCCCAGGAACTCGGACGAGCAGTACTTC.

The rearrangement uses TRBV7-9 and TRBJ1-5, with D possibly matching TRBD1 (5 bases). V lost 1 base and J 10 bases, leaving 11 bases between the germline ends. In germline, CDR1 is SEHNR, CDR2 FQNEAQ (reference sequence). The CDR3 is made up of 13 amino acids. CDR3 sequence (DNA): TGTGCCAGCAGCTTAGGGCTTGGACACCCCCAGCATTTT. This translates into CASSLGLGHPQHF. Drawing the rest from reference TRBV7-9 and TRBJ1-5, the complete variable domain is DTGVSQNPRHKITKRGQNVTFRCDPISEHNRLYWYRQTLGQGPEFLTYFQNEAQLEKSRLLSDRFSAERPKGSFSTLEIQRTEQGDSAMYLCASSLGLGHPQHFGDGTRLSIL.

V gene TRBV4-1 combines with J gene TRBJ2-5; D ambiguous. V was pared by 3 bases and J by 2 bases, with 7 bases between. CDR3 size: 13 residues. Germline CDR1 is MGHRA and CDR2 is YSYEKL. The CDR3 loop is CASSHLTQETQYF. The CDR3 nucleotides are TGCGCCAGCAGCCACCTCACACAAGAGACCCAGTACTTC.

This chain links TRBV11-1 with TRBJ2-5, with 7 positions matching TRBD1. Germline trimming cut 5 bases from V and 1 base from J; bases unmatched to any gene: 10. The CDR3 length is 16 residues. Germline-derived CDR1 and CDR2 are SGHAT and FQDESV (reference sequence). CDR3 bases: TGTGCCAGCAGCGTCATACAGGGGACACCCCAAGAGACCCAGTACTTC. This translates into CASSVIQGTPQETQYF.

As regards this clone: Additional DNA sequences in this sample encode the identical CDR3. V is TRBV5-4 and J is TRBJ2-7; D is uncertain. V was pared by 4 bases and J by 4 bases, with 6 bases between. CDR3 length equals 11 residues. Germline V lookup: CDR1 SGHNT, CDR2 YYREEE (reference sequence). The CDR3 sequence: CASSRGYEQYF. The DNA of the CDR3 is TGTGCCAGCAGCCGAGGATACGAGCAGTACTTC.

The rearrangement links TRBV2 to TRBJ2-3, with a possible D match to TRBD1 (5 bases). Germline assignment: CDR1 SNHLY and CDR2 FYNNEI. The CDR3 extends over 16 amino acids. Trimming shortened V by 4 bases and J by 1 base, and 15 bases separated the two germline ends. The CDR3 bases are TGTGCCAGCAGTGGGGTGGGGCCATTAGGCACAGATACGCAGTATTTT. Translated: CASSGVGPLGTDTQYF. Supplemented by reference TRBV2 and TRBJ2-3, the full variable domain reads EPEVTQTPSHQVTQMGQEVILRCVPISNHLYFYWYRQILGQKVEFLVSFYNNEISEKSEIFDDQFSVERPDGSNFTLKIRSTKLEDSAMYFCASSGVGPLGTDTQYFGPGTRLTVL.

The chain combines TRBV25-1 with TRBJ2-2, with 10 nucleotides matching TRBD2. V was clipped by 7 bases and J by 4 bases; unmatched bases: 9. The CDR3 loop spans 16 amino acids. Germline V gene sequence: CDR1 MGHDK, CDR2 SYGVNS. The CDR3 DNA reads as TGTGCCAGCAACCCTAGCGGGAGTGTCGGCACCGGGGAGCTGTTTTTT. This encodes CASNPSGSVGTGELFF. Combining the CDR3 with reference TRBV25-1 and TRBJ2-2 gives the whole variable domain EADIYQTPRYLVIGTGKKITLECSQTMGHDKMYWYQQDPGMELHLIHYSYGVNSTEKGDLSSESTVSRIRTEHFPLTLESARPSHTSQYLCASNPSGSVGTGELFFGEGSRLTVL.

This chain connects TRBV9 to TRBJ2-3; 11 nucleotides align to TRBD2. V was clipped by 3 bases and J by 5 bases; unmatched bases: 2. This CDR3 is 14 amino acids long. From germline, CDR1 is SGDLS and CDR2 YYNGEE. Written as DNA, the CDR3 is TGTGCCAGCAGCGCGACTAGCGGGAAAGATACGCAGTATTTT. Translation gives CASSATSGKDTQYF.

This clone was detected only once. The rearrangement uses TRBV6-5 and TRBJ1-2; 8 bases fit TRBD1. This CDR3 spans 13 amino acids. Germline CDR1 reads MNHEY; CDR2 reads SVGAGI. V gave up 6 bases and J gave up 6 bases; unmatched junction bases: 6. The DNA for the CDR3 is TGTGCCAGCAGCAACCCGGACAGGGATGGCTACACCTTC. This translates into CASSNPDRDGYTF.

This sequence joins TRBV18 and TRBJ1-1; D remains ambiguous. Germline CDR1 KGHSH, CDR2 LQKENI. CDR3 length: 14 residues. Between the trimmed V and J ends, which lost 6 bases and 4 bases, there was a span of 15 bases. The DNA of the CDR3 is TGTGCCAGCTCCAACCTTGGTGAGGGCACTGAAGCTTTCTTT. This translates into CASSNLGEGTEAFF.

The chain is built from TRBV28 and TRBJ2-6; D ambiguous. Germline values: CDR1 MDHEN, CDR2 SYDVKM. This CDR3 spans 13 amino acids. V lost 7 bases and J 4 bases, leaving 8 bases between the germline ends. The DNA for the CDR3 is TGTGCCAGCAACCAACTCGGGGCCAACGTCCTGACTTTC. Amino acid sequence: CASNQLGANVLTF. The full variable domain, with the rest looked up from reference TRBV28 and TRBJ2-6, is DVKVTQSSRYLVKRTGEKVFLECVQDMDHENMFWYRQDPGLGLRLIYFSYDVKMKEKGDIPEGYSVSREKKERFSLILESASTNQTSMYLCASNQLGANVLTFGAGSRLTVL.

This chain connects TRBV6-5 to TRBJ2-5, with 7 bases lining up with TRBD1. J gave up 6 bases and V 6 bases, and 13 bases lay outside the gene matches. Germline CDR1 MNHEY, CDR2 SVGAGI. The CDR3 has 15 amino acids. The DNA for the CDR3 is TGTGCCAGCAGGATGACAGGGCTTCAGGAGAAGACCCAGTACTTC. It yields the protein CASRMTGLQEKTQYF.